A selection of T cell receptor beta chains follows, all from one sample in a study of blood T cell repertoires in COVID-19. The data were produced by immunoSEQ multiplex PCR, yet TCRdb's version contains in-frame clones alone and is incomplete. Counted here are roughly 150,000 clones, roughly nine tenths occurring once; the ten biggest clones make up 13%. Sequencing was carried out using peripheral blood. The source is a man younger than 30 with COVID-19, enrolled during active disease. Each CDR3 is given with its conserved first and last residue. D genes are given only for firm matches. Rows give clone size only sometimes, using once, few, many, or a class for an expanded clone.

TRBV2	few	-	TRBJ1-5	CASKKEGNGNQPQHF	TGTGCCAGCAAAAAGGAGGGGAATGGCAATCAGCCCCAGCATTTT
TRBV27	few	TRBD2	TRBJ2-1	CASRIGGSSYNEQFF	TGTGCCAGCCGGATCGGCGGGAGCTCCTACAATGAGCAGTTCTTC
TRBV28	-	TRBD1	TRBJ2-1	CASREPPGQSYNEQFF	TGTGCCAGCAGGGAACCTCCGGGACAGAGCTACAATGAGCAGTTCTTC
TRBV2	-	-	TRBJ2-1	CASSGLIWGEYGNEQFF	TGTGCCAGCAGCGGCCTTATTTGGGGGGAGTACGGCAATGAGCAGTTCTTC
TRBV29-1	-	TRBD1	TRBJ1-2	CSVDGTAVYGYTF	TGCAGCGTTGACGGGACAGCCGTCTATGGCTACACCTTC
TRBV5-1	-	-	TRBJ2-4	CASSLSRDLAKNIQYF	TGCGCCAGCAGCTTGTCCCGGGATTTAGCCAAAAACATTCAGTACTTC
TRBV4-3	-	TRBD1	TRBJ2-2	CASSPDREIGELFF	TGCGCCAGCAGCCCGGACAGGGAAATCGGGGAGCTGTTTTTT
TRBV7-9	-	-	TRBJ2-5	CASSSGETQYF	TGTGCCAGCAGCTCCGGAGAGACCCAGTACTTC
TRBV28	-	TRBD2	TRBJ2-1	CAIVAGGRGNEQFF	TGTGCCATAGTGGCGGGAGGTAGGGGCAATGAGCAGTTCTTC
TRBV19	-	TRBD2	TRBJ2-7	CASSPPSGRTYEQYF	TGTGCCAGTAGTCCTCCTAGCGGAAGAACCTACGAGCAGTACTTC
TRBV2	-	-	TRBJ2-1	CASTEPVSSYNEQFF	TGTGCCAGCACCGAACCGGTTTCTTCCTACAATGAGCAGTTCTTC
TRBV15	-	-	TRBJ2-5	CATSRGRDQETQYF	TGTGCCACCAGCAGAGGGCGGGACCAAGAGACCCAGTACTTC
TRBV11-2	-	-	TRBJ1-1	CASSFQGRGSEAFF	TGTGCCAGCAGCTTTCAGGGGAGGGGCTCTGAAGCTTTCTTT
TRBV7-8	-	TRBD1	TRBJ1-5	CASSLRTGGRYQPQHF	TGTGCCAGCAGCTTAAGGACAGGGGGTCGGTATCAGCCCCAGCATTTT
TRBV6-5	-	-	TRBJ1-1	CASTGTRGDTEAFF	TGTGCCAGCACCGGAACTCGGGGGGACACTGAAGCTTTCTTT
TRBV30	-	-	TRBJ1-2	CAWSVYRVGYGYTF	TGTGCCTGGAGTGTCTACAGGGTGGGCTATGGCTACACCTTC
TRBV10-3	-	-	TRBJ1-1	CAIKARPVQEAFF	TGTGCCATCAAGGCCAGGCCGGTTCAAGAAGCTTTCTTT
TRBV24-1	-	-	TRBJ2-3	CATSEGDTDTQYF	TGTGCCACCAGTGAAGGGGACACAGATACGCAGTATTTT
TRBV28	-	-	TRBJ2-7	CASSSIYMPSRRGDEQYF	TGTGCCAGCAGTTCAATATATATGCCTAGCCGGCGGGGTGACGAGCAGTACTTC
TRBV3-1/TRBV3-2	-	-	TRBJ1-3	CASSEYGSSGNTIYF	TGTGCCAGCAGCGAGTACGGGTCCTCTGGAAACACCATATATTTT
TRBV15	-	-	TRBJ2-1	CATSRGGGRNNEQFF	TGTGCCACCAGCAGAGGAGGGGGACGCAACAATGAGCAGTTCTTC
TRBV15	once	-	TRBJ2-7	CATSRLNNYEQYF	TGTGCCACCAGCAGGCTGAACAACTACGAGCAGTACTTC
TRBV10-3	-	TRBD1	TRBJ2-1	CAIGRTGEAYNEQFF	TGTGCCATCGGAAGGACAGGGGAGGCCTACAATGAGCAGTTCTTC
TRBV9	-	-	TRBJ2-3	CASSPQGASTDTQYF	TGTGCCAGCAGCCCCCAGGGCGCGAGCACAGATACGCAGTATTTT
TRBV6-5	-	-	TRBJ2-4	CASLGQKNIQYF	TGTGCCAGCCTTGGACAGAAAAACATTCAGTACTTC
TRBV4-3	-	-	TRBJ2-3	CASSFTGLDTQYF	TGCGCCAGCAGCTTTACAGGATTAGATACGCAGTATTTT
TRBV3-1/TRBV3-2	-	-	TRBJ2-7	CASSQANSPRTGHQEKQYF	TGTGCCAGCAGCCAAGCGAATTCGCCCCGCACGGGACACCAAGAGAAGCAGTACTTC
TRBV9	-	-	TRBJ1-1	CASSTGGGIMNTEAFF	TGTGCCAGCAGCACCGGGGGTGGGATTATGAACACTGAAGCTTTCTTT
TRBV20-1	-	TRBD2	TRBJ2-7	CSASFPTSGSHEQYF	TGCAGTGCTAGTTTCCCGACTAGCGGGAGCCACGAGCAGTACTTC
TRBV5-6	-	TRBD1	TRBJ2-7	CASSLSDRVYEQYF	TGTGCCAGCAGCTTGTCGGACAGGGTCTACGAGCAGTACTTC
TRBV11-2	-	-	TRBJ1-1	CASSLISRHTEAFF	TGTGCCAGCAGCTTAATATCCAGGCACACTGAAGCTTTCTTT
TRBV6-2/TRBV6-3	-	-	TRBJ2-5	CASSLTGETQYF	TGTGCCAGCAGCCTGACAGGCGAGACCCAGTACTTC
TRBV5-1	once	TRBD2	TRBJ2-7	CASSLGEASGRTEQYF	TGCGCCAGCAGCTTGGGGGAGGCTAGCGGGAGGACCGAGCAGTACTTC
TRBV14	-	TRBD1	TRBJ2-7	CASSPLGWDSYEQYF	TGTGCCAGCAGCCCACTGGGATGGGACAGCTACGAGCAGTACTTC
TRBV4-1	-	TRBD2	TRBJ2-7	CASSYPGTSRHYEQYF	TGCGCCAGCAGCTACCCCGGGACTAGCAGACATTACGAGCAGTACTTC
TRBV9	-	TRBD2	TRBJ2-1	CASSKSGNVYNEQFF	TGTGCCAGCAGCAAAAGCGGGAACGTCTACAATGAGCAGTTCTTC
TRBV6-2/TRBV6-3	few	TRBD1	TRBJ2-6	CASSYYLTLRDRYSGANVLTF	TGTGCCAGCAGTTATTACCTTACGTTGCGGGACAGGTACTCTGGGGCCAACGTCCTGACTTTC
TRBV5-1	-	TRBD1	TRBJ1-2	CASSLRTGSEGGYTF	TGCGCCAGCAGCTTAAGGACAGGGTCGGAGGGTGGCTACACCTTC
TRBV6-2/TRBV6-3	-	-	TRBJ1-1	CASSWATWVGTEAFF	TGTGCCAGCAGTTGGGCTACCTGGGTTGGCACTGAAGCTTTCTTT
TRBV7-9	-	-	TRBJ2-1	CASTSAGRDTYNEQFF	TGTGCCAGCACCTCGGCTGGGCGGGATACCTACAATGAGCAGTTCTTC
TRBV19	-	-	TRBJ2-5	CASSIDRAETQYF	TGTGCCAGTAGTATAGACAGGGCCGAGACCCAGTACTTC
TRBV11-3	-	TRBD2	TRBJ2-1	CASSGLAGGPRQFF	TGTGCCAGCTCAGGACTAGCGGGAGGGCCGAGGCAGTTCTTC
TRBV4-3	-	-	TRBJ2-2	CASSQDLSVAGELFF	TGCGCCAGCAGCCAAGATTTGTCGGTCGCCGGGGAGCTGTTTTTT
TRBV7-2	-	TRBD1	TRBJ1-4	CASSSTLVGTGVEKLLF	TGTGCCAGCAGCTCCACCCTGGTTGGGACAGGGGTTGAAAAACTGCTTTTT
TRBV11-2	-	TRBD1	TRBJ2-7	CASSSLQGIYEQYF	TGTGCCAGCAGCTCTCTACAGGGGATCTACGAGCAGTACTTC
TRBV5-4	-	TRBD2	TRBJ2-3	CASSWTSSTDTQYF	TGTGCCAGCAGCTGGACTAGTAGCACAGATACGCAGTATTTT
TRBV29-1	-	TRBD2	TRBJ2-1	CSVGTSGSREQFF	TGCAGCGTTGGGACTAGCGGGAGTAGAGAGCAGTTCTTC
TRBV6-4	-	TRBD1	TRBJ2-3	CASSEGTGETDTQYF	TGTGCCAGCAGTGAGGGGACAGGGGAGACAGATACGCAGTATTTT
TRBV21-1	-	-	TRBJ2-3	CASSKNESITDRGNTQYF	TGTGCCAGCAGCAAAAACGAATCCATAACGGACAGGGGTAATACGCAGTATTTT
TRBV7-7	-	-	TRBJ2-5	CASSLDRTYQETQYF	TGTGCCAGCAGCTTAGATAGAACGTACCAAGAGACCCAGTACTTC
TRBV28	-	TRBD1	TRBJ2-1	CASSLRQGGYNEQFF	TGTGCCAGCAGCCTACGACAGGGCGGGTACAATGAGCAGTTCTTC
TRBV5-5	-	-	TRBJ2-5	CASSFLRGQETQYF	TGTGCCAGCAGTTTCCTCAGGGGCCAAGAGACCCAGTACTTC
TRBV27	-	-	TRBJ1-6	CASRRDPFYNSPLHF	TGTGCCAGCAGGAGGGATCCCTTTTATAATTCACCCCTCCACTTT
TRBV9	-	TRBD1	TRBJ2-5	CASGQGAEETQYF	TGTGCCAGCGGACAGGGGGCGGAAGAGACCCAGTACTTC
TRBV7-9	-	TRBD2	TRBJ2-1	CASSSPTSGTPPSYNEQFF	TGTGCCAGCAGCTCCCCGACTAGCGGGACGCCCCCCTCCTACAATGAGCAGTTCTTC
TRBV27	-	TRBD1	TRBJ1-4	CASRPGQAGLRLFF	TGTGCCAGCAGGCCCGGACAGGCCGGGTTAAGACTGTTTTTT
TRBV7-9	-	TRBD1	TRBJ1-5	CASSLGDAGGAEPQHF	TGTGCCAGCAGCTTAGGGGACGCAGGGGGCGCGGAGCCCCAGCATTTT